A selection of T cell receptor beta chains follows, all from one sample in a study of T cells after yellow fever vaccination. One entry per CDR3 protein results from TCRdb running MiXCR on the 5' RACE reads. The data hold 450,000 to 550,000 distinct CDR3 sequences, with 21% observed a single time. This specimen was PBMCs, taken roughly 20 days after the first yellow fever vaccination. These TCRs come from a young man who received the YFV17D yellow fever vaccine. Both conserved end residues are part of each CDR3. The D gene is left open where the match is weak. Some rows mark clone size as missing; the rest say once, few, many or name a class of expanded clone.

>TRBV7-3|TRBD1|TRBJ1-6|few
TGTGCCAGCAGCCTCGGACAGGGGATGAGTTCACCCCTCCACTTT
CASSLGQGMSSPLHF
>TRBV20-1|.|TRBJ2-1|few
TGCAGTGCTTCCCCCAATTACAATGAGCAGTTCTTC
CSASPNYNEQFF
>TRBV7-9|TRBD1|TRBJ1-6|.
TGTGCCAGCAGCTTTATCCAGGGGGTGAATTCACCCCTCCACTTT
CASSFIQGVNSPLHF
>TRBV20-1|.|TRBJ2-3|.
TGCAGTGCCGCTACAGACGGAGGCACAGATACGCAGTATTTT
CSAATDGGTDTQYF
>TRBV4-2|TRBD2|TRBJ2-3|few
TGTGCCAGCAGCCACCTAAGCCCTCTAGCGGGGGCAACAGATACGCAGTATTTT
CASSHLSPLAGATDTQYF
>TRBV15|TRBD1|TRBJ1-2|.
TGTGCCACCAGCTCGGACAGGGCTAACTATGGCTACACCTTC
CATSSDRANYGYTF
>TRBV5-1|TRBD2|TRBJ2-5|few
TGCGCCAGCAGCTCTGGAGAGAGTAGCGGGGTGGAGACCCAGTACTTC
CASSSGESSGVETQYF
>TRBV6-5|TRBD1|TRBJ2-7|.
TGTGCCAGCAGTTACGACAGGGGGGAGGGGGGCTACGAGCAGTACTTC
CASSYDRGEGGYEQYF
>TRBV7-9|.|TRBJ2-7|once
TGTGCCAGCAGCTCCAGGGACGGGGTCTCCTACGAGCAGTACTTC
CASSSRDGVSYEQYF
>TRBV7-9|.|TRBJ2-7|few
TGTGCCAGCAGTCCCACGGGATACTACGAGCAGTACTTC
CASSPTGYYEQYF
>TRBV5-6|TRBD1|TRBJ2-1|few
TGTGCCAGCAGCTTGGAGACAGGGGCCTACAATGAGCAGTTCTTC
CASSLETGAYNEQFF
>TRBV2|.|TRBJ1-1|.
TGTGCCAGCAGTGAGGCAGGCACTGAAGCTTTCTTT
CASSEAGTEAFF
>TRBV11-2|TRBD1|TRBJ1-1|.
TGTGCCAGCAGCGCCACGGGGACAGGCCTCACTGAAGCTTTCTTT
CASSATGTGLTEAFF
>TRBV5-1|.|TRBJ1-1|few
TGCGCCAGCAGCTTCATGACAGCTAACACTGAAGCTTTCTTT
CASSFMTANTEAFF
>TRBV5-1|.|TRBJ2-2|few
TGCGCCAGCAGCTTGGAGAGTAATGCAGGCACCGGGGAGCTGTTTTTT
CASSLESNAGTGELFF
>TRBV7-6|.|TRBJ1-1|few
TGTGCCAGCAGCCCAATCGGGGGCCGCAGCACTGAAGCTTTCTTT
CASSPIGGRSTEAFF
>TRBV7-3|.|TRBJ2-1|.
TGTGCCAGCAGCTTAACGTCCGCCGGTAATGAGCAGTTCTTC
CASSLTSAGNEQFF
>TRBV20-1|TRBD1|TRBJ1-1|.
TGCAGTGCTAGAGTCGGGACAGGGCTGAACACTGAAGCTTTCTTT
CSARVGTGLNTEAFF
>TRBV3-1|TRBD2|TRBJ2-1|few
TGTGCCAGCAGCCGTAGCGGGGGGGGTGGTTATGAGCAGTTCTTC
CASSRSGGGGYEQFF
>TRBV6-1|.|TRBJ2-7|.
TGTGCCAGCAGTGATAGGCTCGCCGGGCGGGGGCAAACCTACGAGCAGTACTTC
CASSDRLAGRGQTYEQYF
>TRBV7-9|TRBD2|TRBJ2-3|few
TGTGCCAGCAGCCCCTGGGATAGCGGGGGGAACACAGATACGCAGTATTTT
CASSPWDSGGNTDTQYF
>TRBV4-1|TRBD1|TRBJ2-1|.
TGCGCCAGCAGCCTAACCGGGACAGGGGGCGCATATTACAATGAGCAGTTCTTC
CASSLTGTGGAYYNEQFF
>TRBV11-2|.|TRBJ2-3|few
TGTGCCAGCAGCTTAGGAACCAGGGGCGGGACCTCAGATACGCAGTATTTT
CASSLGTRGGTSDTQYF
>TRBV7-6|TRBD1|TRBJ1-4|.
TGTGCCAGCAGTTCCGGGACAGAACTGTTTTTT
CASSSGTELFF
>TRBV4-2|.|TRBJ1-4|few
TGTGCCAGCAGCCAAGACCCTACCAGTGGGAAACTGTTTTTT
CASSQDPTSGKLFF
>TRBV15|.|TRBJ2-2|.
TGTGCCACATCCCTGGGGGTCACCGGGGAGCTGTTTTTT
CATSLGVTGELFF
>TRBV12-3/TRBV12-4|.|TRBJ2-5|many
TGTGCCAGCAGTTTTATATTCGAGGAGACCCAGTACTTC
CASSFIFEETQYF
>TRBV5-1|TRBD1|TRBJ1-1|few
TGCGCCAGCAGTCTCCGAGAAACAGGGGGCCGCTCGAACACTGAAGCTTTCTTT
CASSLRETGGRSNTEAFF
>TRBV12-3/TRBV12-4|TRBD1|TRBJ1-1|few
TGTGCCAGCAGTTTGATAGGGGGCTCGAACACTGAAGCTTTCTTT
CASSLIGGSNTEAFF
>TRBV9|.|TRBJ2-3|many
TGTGCCAGCAGCGTAGCGCCCGCAGATACGCAGTATTTT
CASSVAPADTQYF
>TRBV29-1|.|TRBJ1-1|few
TGCAGCGTTGAAGATCCGACCAACACTGAAGCTTTCTTT
CSVEDPTNTEAFF
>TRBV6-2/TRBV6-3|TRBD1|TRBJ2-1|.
TGTGCCAGCAGTTACACAGGGGGCACGAACAATGAGCAGTTCTTC
CASSYTGGTNNEQFF
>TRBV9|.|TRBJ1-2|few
TGTGCCAGCAGCGTAGGGAGCAGGGCTCAAAACTATGGCTACACCTTC
CASSVGSRAQNYGYTF
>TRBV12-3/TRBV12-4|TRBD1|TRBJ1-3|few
TGTGCCAGCGGCACGGGGACAGGATACGGTGGAAACACCATATATTTT
CASGTGTGYGGNTIYF
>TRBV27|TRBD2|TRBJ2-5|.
TGTGCCAGCAGTTTATCAAGAGGCCCCCTAGCGGGGGGTAGAGAGACCCAGTACTTC
CASSLSRGPLAGGRETQYF
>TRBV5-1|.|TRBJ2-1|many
TGCGCCAGCAGCTTGGGGGGTTTCTCCTACAATGAGCAGTTCTTC
CASSLGGFSYNEQFF